One and the same sample provided the 21 T cell receptor beta chains below, sequenced in a study of blood T cell repertoires in COVID-19 (TCRdb year 2020). The library came from the immunoSEQ multiplex PCR assay. TCRdb's version of the immuneACCESS table is confined to in-frame rearrangements and falls short of the full clone set. An unresolved V gene accounts for under half of the shortfall where checked; the remainder is of unknown origin. Counted in this sample were approximately 210,000 clones; about 88% of them appeared once. The leading ten clones occupy 4.8% of the sample. Specimen: peripheral blood. The receptors stem from a woman aged 40 to 50 with acute or convalescent COVID-19.

V gene TRBV10-3 combines with J gene TRBJ1-2; D is ambiguous. Germline V gene lookup returns CDR1 ENHRY and CDR2 SYGVKD. CDR3 length: 14 amino acids. The V end was cut by 4 bases, the J end by 6 bases, with 15 bases between. In DNA form, the CDR3 reads TGTGCCATCAGTGGCCAGGTACTTCTGGATGGCTACACCTTC. Translation: CAISGQVLLDGYTF.

This clone showed up just a few times. This chain connects TRBV7-6 to TRBJ2-5; TRBD2 agrees at 7 bases. V dropped 3 bases and J dropped 4; count of bases not matched to a gene: 11. Germline assignment: CDR1 SGHVS and CDR2 FNYEAQ. The CDR3 has 16 residues. The CDR3 loop reads CASSLTSSGLSETQYF. Written as DNA, the CDR3 is TGTGCCAGCAGCTTGACTAGCTCTGGCCTATCAGAGACCCAGTACTTC.

The chain recombines TRBV11-2 with TRBJ2-6; tentatively, D is TRBD1 (6 bases). V lost 8 bases and J 0 bases, leaving 11 bases between the germline ends. There are 15 residues in the CDR3. Per germline, CDR1 SGHAT and CDR2 FQNNGV. The CDR3 spells CASGGFNSGANVLTF. CDR3 nucleotide sequence: TGTGCCAGCGGGGGCTTTAACTCTGGGGCCAACGTCCTGACTTTC.

The V call is TRBV3-1 (or the pseudogene TRBV3-2), the J call TRBJ1-2, with a weak D call TRBD1 (6 bases). Germline V gene sequence: CDR1 LGHDT, CDR2 YNNKEL (reference sequence). V lost 4 bases, J lost 3 bases, and 21 bases lay in between. The CDR3 runs 17 residues. CDR3 DNA sequence: TGTGCCAGCAGCCCCCGGGGAGGGGGGGCGGCCTACTATGGCTACACCTTC. Amino acids: CASSPRGGGAAYYGYTF.

This chain connects TRBV19 to TRBJ2-5; D possibly corresponds to TRBD1 (5 bases). V was clipped by 5 bases and J by 5 bases, with 18 bases between them. The CDR3 is 15 residues long. From germline, CDR1 is LNHDA and CDR2 SQIVND (reference sequence). CDR3 loop: CASSSLGQGEETQYF. CDR3 sequence (DNA): TGTGCCAGTAGTTCCCTCGGGCAGGGTGAGGAGACCCAGTACTTC.

The V and J genes are TRBV7-8 and TRBJ1-5; tentatively, D is TRBD1 (6 bases). V shed 5 bases and J shed 6 bases, with 14 bases lying between them. Looked up from germline, CDR1 is SGHVS and CDR2 is FQNEAQ. This CDR3 spans 14 amino acids. CDR3 nucleotide sequence: TGTGCCAGCAGCCGGCAGGGACAACGTCAGCCCCAGCATTTT. It codes for CASSRQGQRQPQHF.

The chain couples TRBV30 to TRBJ1-2, with TRBD1 matching over 7 bases. The V and J ends lost 5 bases and 3 bases, in that order; junction bases with no gene match: 12. The CDR3 has 15 residues. The V gene's germline CDR1 is GTSNPN and CDR2 SVGIG (reference sequence). DNA of the CDR3: TGTGCCTGGGAAAAACAGGGGAAGGAGGACTATGGCTACACCTTC. Its protein is CAWEKQGKEDYGYTF.

The table lists this clone with a few counts. The chain recombines TRBV30 with TRBJ2-2; a weak D match, TRBD1 (5 bases). The V gene's germline CDR1 is GTSNPN and CDR2 SVGIG (reference sequence). V was shortened by 2 bases and J by 5 bases, with 15 bases between the two germline ends. The CDR3 runs 15 residues. For the CDR3, the DNA is TGTGCCTGGAGTCGGATTGATGGGGCAACCGGGGAGCTGTTTTTT. This translates into CAWSRIDGATGELFF.

The chain is built from TRBV6-5 and TRBJ1-1; 8 bases match TRBD1. The ends lost 6 bases at V and 4 bases at J; junction bases unmatched: 7. Germline V gene data show CDR1 as MNHEY and CDR2 as SVGAGI. The CDR3 has 14 amino acids. The CDR3 DNA reads as TGTGCCAGCAGCCGACAGGGGTCAAGCACTGAAGCTTTCTTT. Protein sequence: CASSRQGSSTEAFF.

The chain employs TRBV9 and TRBJ2-3, with 8 bases fitting TRBD2. Germline lookup yields CDR1 SGDLS and CDR2 YYNGEE. This CDR3 comprises 17 residues. J gave up 1 base and V 4 bases, and 11 bases lay outside the gene matches. CDR3 DNA: TGTGCCAGCAGCACCCGGGGGGGTAGCGGGCGCACAGATACGCAGTATTTT. It specifies CASSTRGGSGRTDTQYF.

The chain couples TRBV28 to TRBJ1-1; D is unclear. CDR3 length: 16 residues. V was pared by 3 bases and J by 0 bases, with 14 bases between. CDR1 and CDR2 from the germline V gene are MDHEN and SYDVKM. The DNA for the CDR3 is TGTGCCAGCAGTTTTGCGGCAGGACTCATGAACACTGAAGCTTTCTTT. Its translation is CASSFAAGLMNTEAFF.

The rearrangement joins TRBV5-1 to TRBJ1-1, with a weak D call TRBD1 (5 bases). With 4 bases removed from V and 1 base from J, the gap between germline ends came to 11 bases. In germline, CDR1 is SGHRS, CDR2 YFSETQ. The CDR3 has 14 amino acids. CDR3: CASSPGTQNTEAFF. CDR3 in DNA: TGCGCCAGCAGCCCAGGGACTCAGAACACTGAAGCTTTCTTT.

The CDR3 spells CASSLGGGGGYTF. CDR3 sequence (DNA): TGTGCCAGCAGCTTGGGCGGGGGAGGAGGCTACACCTTC. The V call is TRBV5-4, the J call TRBJ1-2, with D perhaps matching TRBD1 (5 bases). Germline loops: CDR1 SGHNT, CDR2 YYREEE (reference sequence). This CDR3 comprises 13 residues. The V and J ends lost 0 bases and 8 bases respectively, with 11 bases between them. Complete variable domain (other parts from reference TRBV5-4 and TRBJ1-2): ETGVTQSPTHLIKTRGQQVTLRCSSQSGHNTVSWYQQALGQGPQFIFQYYREEENGRGNFPPRFSGLQFPNYSSELNVNALELDDSALYLCASSLGGGGGYTFGSGTRLTVV.

In its sample, this clone was seen once. This chain links TRBV6-1 with TRBJ1-2; 8 bases are shared with TRBD1. The CDR3 is made up of 15 amino acids. V was clipped by 0 bases and J by 8 bases; unmatched bases: 8. Germline V CDR1 and CDR2: MNHNS, SASEGT. CDR3 coding DNA: TGTGCCAGCAGTGAAGCGACAGGGGCCGTTAAGGGCTACACCTTC. The encoded protein is CASSEATGAVKGYTF.

The chain links TRBV5-1 to TRBJ2-5, with 13 bases matching TRBD2. Germline CDR1 reads SGHRS; CDR2 reads YFSETQ. CDR3 length: 17 residues. V shed 1 base, J shed 2 bases, and the junction held 5 bases outside the gene matches. The CDR3 sequence: CASSLTKLAGGQETQYF. The CDR3 nucleotides are TGCGCCAGCAGCTTGACTAAACTAGCGGGGGGGCAAGAGACCCAGTACTTC.

This clone was seen a single time. The junction differs from germline at one of its ends, possibly a read error. The chain combines TRBV7-8 with TRBJ2-4; 9 positions match TRBD1. Germline values: CDR1 SGHVS, CDR2 FQNEAQ. This CDR3 spans 17 amino acids. The CDR3 nucleotides read TGTGCCAGCACCTTAACAAGGGACAGGGCAACCAAAAACATTCAGTACTTC. Translating gives CASTLTRDRATKNIQYF.

V usage is TRBV10-3 and J usage is TRBJ1-4; possibly TRBD1 for D (5 bases). The CDR3 extends over 13 amino acids. CDR1 ENHRY and CDR2 SYGVKD come from the germline V gene. V lost 2 bases and J 14 bases, leaving 15 bases between the germline ends. CDR3 sequence: CAISEVPGQGLFF. The CDR3 region has the DNA TGTGCCATCAGTGAGGTACCTGGGCAGGGCCTGTTTTTT.

J is TRBJ1-1 and V is TRBV9, with D perhaps TRBD1 (6 bases). The V and J ends lost 3 bases and 0 bases respectively, with 15 bases between them. This CDR3 is built from 16 residues. Per germline, CDR1 SGDLS and CDR2 YYNGEE. In DNA, the CDR3 is TGTGCCAGCAGCGCTCAGGGGCGAGGGATGAACACTGAAGCTTTCTTT. It specifies CASSAQGRGMNTEAFF.

This clone appeared a single time. The gene calls are TRBV2 and TRBJ2-3; the match to TRBD1 covers 10 bases. Germline CDR1 reads SNHLY; CDR2 reads FYNNEI. The length of the CDR3 is 19 residues. Trimming removed 7 bases from V and 1 base from J; junction bases left unmatched: 17. CDR3 in amino acids: CASIRRRQGARSGTDTQYF. The CDR3 DNA reads as TGTGCCAGCATCAGACGACGACAGGGGGCTCGGAGTGGCACAGATACGCAGTATTTT.

V is TRBV2 and J is TRBJ1-6, with D unresolved. Germline V gene sequence: CDR1 SNHLY, CDR2 FYNNEI. Trimming took off 5 bases at V and 4 bases at J, with 9 bases between the two ends. The CDR3 loop spans 14 amino acids. CDR3: CASSSRGYNSPLHF. DNA of the CDR3: TGTGCCAGCAGTTCACGGGGTTATAATTCACCCCTCCACTTT.

The V call is TRBV7-6, the J call TRBJ1-3; D not certain. The germline V gene has CDR1 SGHVS and CDR2 FNYEAQ. This CDR3 is 17 amino acids long. V gave up 5 bases and J gave up 0 bases, with 17 bases separating them. The CDR3 nucleotides are TGTGCCAGCAGCCCTACGGGTCTCGGCAGCTCTGGAAACACCATATATTTT. It translates to CASSPTGLGSSGNTIYF.